The present entry profiles one TCR beta chain with its context. Its antigen remains unknown. The protocol was immunoSEQ multiplex PCR, while the TCRdb copy is restricted to in-frame clones and leaves out a portion. The data contain roughly 43,000 clones, about 90% of them singletons. The sample belongs to a study of OX40 agonist ivuxolimab in advanced cancers. Overall study: Hepatocellular carcinoma, melanoma, renal cell or head and neck cancer occurred in dose-escalation patients.

Regarding the study as a whole: Among T cells, CD8+ cells averaged more expanded clones than CD4+ cells.

J gave up 11 bases and V 5 bases, and 5 bases lay outside the gene matches. This CDR3 has 12 amino acids. Germline lookup yields CDR1 SEHNR and CDR2 FQNEAQ (reference sequence). The chain recombines TRBV7-9 with TRBJ2-7, with 11 bases matching TRBD2. This TCR was recovered from an adult with an advanced solid tumor such as melanoma, head and neck, liver or kidney cancer. Material: CD4+ or CD8+ T cells sorted from blood, obtained in a trial of the OX40 agonist ivuxolimab. The CDR3 spells CASSHNSGREYF. CDR3 coding DNA: TGTGCCAGCAGCCACAATAGCGGGAGGGAGTACTTC.